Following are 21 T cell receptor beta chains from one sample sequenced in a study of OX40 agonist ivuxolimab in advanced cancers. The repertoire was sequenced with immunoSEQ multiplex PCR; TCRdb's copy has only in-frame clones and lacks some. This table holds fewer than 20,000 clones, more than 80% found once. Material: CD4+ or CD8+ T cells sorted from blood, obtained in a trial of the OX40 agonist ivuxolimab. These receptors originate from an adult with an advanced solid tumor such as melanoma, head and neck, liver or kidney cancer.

The CDR3 region has the DNA TGTGCCAGTAGTACGACAGGGGTAATGACCCAGCATTTT. It translates to CASSTTGVMTQHF. The gene calls are TRBV19 and TRBJ1-5; 8 bases agree with TRBD1. This CDR3 comprises 13 residues. Per the germline V gene, CDR1 is LNHDA and CDR2 is SQIVND (reference sequence). V lost 4 bases and J lost 11; bases outside the gene matches: 7. Full variable domain (outside the CDR3, taken from reference TRBV19 and TRBJ1-5): DGGITQSPKYLFRKEGQNVTLSCEQNLNHDAMYWYRQDPGQGLRLIYYSQIVNDFQKGDIAEGYSVSREKKESFPLTVTSAQKNPTAFYLCASSTTGVMTQHFGDGTRLSIL.

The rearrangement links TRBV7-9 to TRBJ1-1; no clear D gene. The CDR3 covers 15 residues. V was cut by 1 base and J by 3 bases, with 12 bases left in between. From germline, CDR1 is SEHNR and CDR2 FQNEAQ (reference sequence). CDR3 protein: CASSLDRGKDTEAFF. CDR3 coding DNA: TGTGCCAGCAGCTTAGATCGGGGAAAGGACACTGAAGCTTTCTTT.

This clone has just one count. CDR3 loop: CASSPGLREGSSYNEQFF. The CDR3 nucleotides read TGTGCCAGCTCACCCGGGTTGCGGGAGGGGAGCTCCTACAATGAGCAGTTCTTC. V usage is TRBV18 and J usage is TRBJ2-1; 9 bases map to TRBD2. V shed 3 bases, J shed 0 bases, and the junction held 9 bases outside the gene matches. This CDR3 has 18 residues. CDR1 and CDR2 from the germline V gene are KGHSH and LQKENI.

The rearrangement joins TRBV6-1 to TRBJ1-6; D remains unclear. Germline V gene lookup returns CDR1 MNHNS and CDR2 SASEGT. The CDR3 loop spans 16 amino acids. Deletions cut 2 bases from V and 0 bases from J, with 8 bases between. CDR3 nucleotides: TGTGCCAGCAGTGAATTGGGGAGCTCCTATAATTCACCCCTCCACTTT. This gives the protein CASSELGSSYNSPLHF.

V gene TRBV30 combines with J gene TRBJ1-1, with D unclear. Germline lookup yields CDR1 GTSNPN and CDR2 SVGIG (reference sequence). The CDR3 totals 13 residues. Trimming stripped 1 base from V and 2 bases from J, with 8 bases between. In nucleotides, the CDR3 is TGTGCCTGGAGTGCGAATACAAACACTGAAGCTTTCTTT. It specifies CAWSANTNTEAFF.

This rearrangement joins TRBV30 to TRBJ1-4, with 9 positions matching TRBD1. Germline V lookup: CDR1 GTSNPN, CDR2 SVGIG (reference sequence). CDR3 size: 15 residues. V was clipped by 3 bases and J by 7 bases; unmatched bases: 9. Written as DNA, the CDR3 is TGTGCCTGGAGAGCCGGGACAGGGATTAGTGAAAAACTGTTTTTT. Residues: CAWRAGTGISEKLFF.

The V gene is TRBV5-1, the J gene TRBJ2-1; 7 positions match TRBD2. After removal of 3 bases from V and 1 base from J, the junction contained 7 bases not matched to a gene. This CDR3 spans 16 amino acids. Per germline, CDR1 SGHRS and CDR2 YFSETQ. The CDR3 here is CASSSRTSRSYNEQFF. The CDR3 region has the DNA TGCGCCAGCAGCTCCAGGACTAGTCGGTCCTACAATGAGCAGTTCTTC.

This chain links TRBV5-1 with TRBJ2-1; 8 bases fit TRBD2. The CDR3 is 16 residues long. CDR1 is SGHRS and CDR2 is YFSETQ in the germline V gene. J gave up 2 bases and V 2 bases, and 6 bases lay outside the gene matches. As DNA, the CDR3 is TGCGCCAGCAGCTTTACTAGCGGAACCCCCTACAATGAGCAGTTCTTC. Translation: CASSFTSGTPYNEQFF.

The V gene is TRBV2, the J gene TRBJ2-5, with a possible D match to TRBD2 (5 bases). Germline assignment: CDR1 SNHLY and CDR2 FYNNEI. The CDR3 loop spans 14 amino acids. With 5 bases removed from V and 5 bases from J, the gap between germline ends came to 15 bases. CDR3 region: CASSSTPTGETQYF. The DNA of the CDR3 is TGTGCCAGCAGTTCGACACCGACGGGGGAGACCCAGTACTTC.

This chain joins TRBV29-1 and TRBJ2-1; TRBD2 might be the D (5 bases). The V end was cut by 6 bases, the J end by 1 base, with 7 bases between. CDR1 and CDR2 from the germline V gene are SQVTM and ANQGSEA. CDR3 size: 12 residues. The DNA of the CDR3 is TGCAGCGTAGCGGATTCCTACAATGAGCAGTTCTTC. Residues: CSVADSYNEQFF.

The CDR3 bases are TGTGCCAGCAGATCAGGGAGCCGGGCCTACGAGCAGTACTTC. Amino acid sequence: CASRSGSRAYEQYF. J is TRBJ2-7 and V is TRBV6-6; possibly TRBD1 or TRBD2 for D (5 bases each). This CDR3 has 14 residues. V shed 6 bases and J shed 2 bases, with 14 bases lying between them. CDR1 and CDR2 from the germline V gene are MNHNY and SVGAGI (reference sequence).

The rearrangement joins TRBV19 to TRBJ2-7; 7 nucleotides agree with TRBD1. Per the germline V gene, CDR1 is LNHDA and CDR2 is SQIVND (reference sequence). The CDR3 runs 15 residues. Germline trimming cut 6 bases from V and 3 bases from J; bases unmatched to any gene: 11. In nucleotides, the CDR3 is TGTGCCAGTAGCTCCTTCCAGGGGGATTTCTACGAGCAGTACTTC. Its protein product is CASSSFQGDFYEQYF.

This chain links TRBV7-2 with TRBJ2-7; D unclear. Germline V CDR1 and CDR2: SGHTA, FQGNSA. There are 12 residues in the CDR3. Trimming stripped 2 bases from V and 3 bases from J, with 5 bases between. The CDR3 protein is CASSLTVYEQYF. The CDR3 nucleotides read TGTGCCAGCAGCTTAACCGTCTACGAGCAGTACTTC.

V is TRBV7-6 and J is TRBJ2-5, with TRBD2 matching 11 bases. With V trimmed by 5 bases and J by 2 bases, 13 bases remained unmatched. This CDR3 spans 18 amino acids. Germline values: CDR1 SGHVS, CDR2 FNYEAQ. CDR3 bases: TGTGCCAGCAGCCCGGGGGTAGCGGGAGGGGGGGCGCAAGAGACCCAGTACTTC. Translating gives CASSPGVAGGGAQETQYF.

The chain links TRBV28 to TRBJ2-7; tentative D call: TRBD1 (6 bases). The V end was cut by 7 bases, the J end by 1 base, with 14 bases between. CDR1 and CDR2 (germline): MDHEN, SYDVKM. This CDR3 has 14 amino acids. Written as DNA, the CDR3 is TGTGCCAGCACCTCAATTAGGGGGTCCTACGAGCAGTACTTC. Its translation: CASTSIRGSYEQYF.

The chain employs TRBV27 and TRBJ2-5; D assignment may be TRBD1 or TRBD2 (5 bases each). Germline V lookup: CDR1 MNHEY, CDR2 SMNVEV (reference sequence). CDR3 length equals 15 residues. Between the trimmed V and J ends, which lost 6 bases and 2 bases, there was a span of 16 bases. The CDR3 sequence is CASRRIGAAQETQYF. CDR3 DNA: TGTGCCAGCAGAAGAATCGGGGCCGCGCAAGAGACCCAGTACTTC.

The CDR3 region has the DNA TGTGCCAGCAGCCACCGACAGGGCGCCAACCTTGGGGAGCCCCAGCATTTT. As protein: CASSHRQGANLGEPQHF. V gene TRBV5-5 combines with J gene TRBJ1-5; TRBD1 matches at 7 bases. This CDR3 is 17 amino acids long. V trimming: 4 bases; J trimming: 8 bases; junction bases outside the gene matches: 18. Germline-derived CDR1 and CDR2 are SGHKS and YYEKEE (reference sequence).

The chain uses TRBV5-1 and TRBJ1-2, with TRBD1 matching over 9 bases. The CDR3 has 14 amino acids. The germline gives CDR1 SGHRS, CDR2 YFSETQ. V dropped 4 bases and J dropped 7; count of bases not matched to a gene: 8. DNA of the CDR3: TGCGCCAGCAGCGGACCGGGACAGGGCCCTGGCTACACCTTC. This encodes CASSGPGQGPGYTF.

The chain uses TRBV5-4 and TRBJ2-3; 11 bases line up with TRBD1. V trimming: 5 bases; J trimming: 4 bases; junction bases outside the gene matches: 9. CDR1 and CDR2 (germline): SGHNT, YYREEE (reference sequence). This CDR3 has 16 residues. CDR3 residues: CASRRGTGGQADTQYF. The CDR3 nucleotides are TGTGCCAGCAGGCGTGGGACAGGGGGACAAGCAGATACGCAGTATTTT.

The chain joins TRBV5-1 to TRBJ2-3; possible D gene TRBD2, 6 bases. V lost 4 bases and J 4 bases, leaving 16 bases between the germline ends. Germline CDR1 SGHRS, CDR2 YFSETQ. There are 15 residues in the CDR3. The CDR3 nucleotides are TGCGCCAGCAGCCCGGGGGACGAAGCCCCAGATACGCAGTATTTT. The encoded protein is CASSPGDEAPDTQYF. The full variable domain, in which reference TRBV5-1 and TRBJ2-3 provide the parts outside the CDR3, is KAGVTQTPRYLIKTRGQQVTLSCSPISGHRSVSWYQQTPGQGLQFLFEYFSETQRNKGNFPGRFSGRQFSNSRSEMNVSTLELGDSALYLCASSPGDEAPDTQYFGPGTRLTVL.

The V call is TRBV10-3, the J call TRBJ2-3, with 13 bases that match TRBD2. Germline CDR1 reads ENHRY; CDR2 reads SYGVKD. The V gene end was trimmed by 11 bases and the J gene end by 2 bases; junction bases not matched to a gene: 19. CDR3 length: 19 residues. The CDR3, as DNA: TGTGCCTCAAGCTCACCGGGACTAGCGGGACGTCGGGTCACAGATACGCAGTATTTT. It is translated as CASSSPGLAGRRVTDTQYF.